The 23 T cell receptor beta chains below all came from one sample that was sequenced in a study of T-cell reconstitution after alpha-beta-depleted transplantation in children. Library preparation (for TCRbeta) was performed with unique molecular identifiers. Using its own MiXCR run on the PCR reads, TCRdb lists one record per CDR3 protein. The data show about 480,000 distinct CDR3 sequences, around 12% seen once. The sample consisted of PBMCs from the stem cell graft donor, taken from the stem cell graft. The receptors were gathered from a human donor who donated a stem cell graft to a child with combined immunodeficiency.

Of note for this clonotype: At one end the junction does not follow the germline gene, possibly because of a read error. J is TRBJ2-5 and V is TRBV25-1; 9 nucleotides align to TRBD1. The CDR3 spans 13 residues. Germline V lookup: CDR1 MGHDK, CDR2 SYGVNS. The CDR3 sequence is CASNLPDRDRDHF. The CDR3 DNA is TGTGCCAGCAATCTACCGGATCGGGACAGGGACCACTTC.

This clonotype has more than one count but fewer than ten. The CDR3 DNA follows: TGCGCCAGCAGCCAAGCTGCCTTAACAGCGTCGGATGGCTACACCTTC. Amino acid sequence: CASSQAALTASDGYTF. This chain links TRBV4-1 with TRBJ1-2; no clear D gene. Looked up from germline, CDR1 is MGHRA and CDR2 is YSYEKL. Trimming took 1 base from V and 6 from J, leaving 18 bases between them. The CDR3 runs to 16 residues.

This clonotype was seen a few times. The chain uses TRBV4-3 and TRBJ2-5, with unresolved D. V lost 0 bases and J lost 4, with 6 bases in between. CDR3 length: 13 amino acids. Germline lookup yields CDR1 LGHNA and CDR2 YSLEER. Here the CDR3 reads CASSQELRETQYF. The CDR3 DNA is TGCGCCAGCAGCCAAGAACTCAGAGAGACCCAGTACTTC.

This clonotype was counted ten times or more. The chain has TRBV4-3 and TRBJ2-1, with 12 bases lining up with TRBD2. Germline V CDR1 and CDR2: LGHNA, YSLEER. The CDR3 runs to 13 residues. V was pared by 0 bases and J by 14 bases, with 2 bases of the junction left unmatched. The CDR3 nucleotides read TGCGCCAGCAGCCAAGATGCTAGCGGGAGGGAGTTCTTC. Its protein product is CASSQDASGREFF.

This chain connects TRBV2 to TRBJ1-1; perhaps TRBD1 as D (5 bases). CDR3 length: 15 residues. The V end lost 8 bases, the J end lost 2 bases, and 18 bases lay between the germline ends. The V gene's germline CDR1 is SNHLY and CDR2 FYNNEI. CDR3 sequence reads: CASHETGTLNTEAFF. The DNA of the CDR3 is TGTGCCAGCCATGAAACCGGGACCTTAAACACTGAAGCTTTCTTT.

V usage is TRBV6-5 and J usage is TRBJ1-2; TRBD1 agrees at 8 bases. Unmatched junction bases numbered 4, after V lost 2 bases and J lost 2 bases. The CDR3 extends over 15 amino acids. Germline loops: CDR1 MNHEY, CDR2 SVGAGI. The CDR3 is CASSYGQGVNYGYTF. CDR3 sequence (DNA): TGTGCCAGCAGTTACGGACAGGGAGTAAACTATGGCTACACCTTC.

The rearrangement joins TRBV7-2 to TRBJ2-5; TRBD2 might be the D (6 bases). The germline V and J ends were trimmed by 1 base and 2 bases, with 8 bases remaining between them. The CDR3 sequence is 14 residues long. CDR1 SGHTA and CDR2 FQGNSA come from the germline V gene. The CDR3 region has the DNA TGTGCCAGCAGCTTAGTGGACTATCAAGAGACCCAGTACTTC. As protein: CASSLVDYQETQYF.

This clonotype came up once. A much more abundant neighbour one base away suggests this may be a read error. This chain links TRBV5-1 with TRBJ2-7; TRBD1 is a possible D gene (5 bases). Germline V gene sequence: CDR1 SGHRS, CDR2 YFSETQ. Trimming removed 2 bases from V and 7 bases from J, with 10 bases in between. The CDR3 runs 12 residues. The CDR3 reads CASSFGHREQYF. CDR3 nucleotides: TGCGCCAGCAGCTTTGGCCACAGGGAGCAGTACTTC.

This clonotype was counted at least ten times. This chain connects TRBV5-1 to TRBJ2-7; D not resolved. Germline V lookup: CDR1 SGHRS, CDR2 YFSETQ. V was shortened by 4 bases and J by 5 bases, with 10 bases between the two germline ends. The CDR3 runs 12 residues. The CDR3 loop reads CASSRTLDEQYF. DNA of the CDR3: TGCGCCAGCAGCCGGACGTTAGACGAGCAGTACTTC.

The gene calls are TRBV29-1 and TRBJ2-1; the D gene is possibly TRBD2 (5 bases). This CDR3 has 12 residues. The ends were cut back, 3 bases at V and 5 bases at J, with 8 bases in the middle. Germline assignment: CDR1 SQVTM and CDR2 ANQGSEA. The CDR3 nucleotides read TGCAGCGTTGAGCGTAGCGACAATGAGCAGTTCTTC. This codes for CSVERSDNEQFF.

This clonotype appeared many times. The chain is built from TRBV6-1 and TRBJ2-1; 8 nucleotides align to TRBD2. The junction had 11 bases not matched to a gene; V was cut back by 5 bases and J by 8 bases. The CDR3 runs 15 residues. CDR1 and CDR2 (germline): MNHNS, SASEGT. CDR3 sequence: CASSKGLVVRDEQFF. The CDR3 region has the DNA TGTGCCAGCAGTAAGGGACTAGTAGTTCGGGATGAGCAGTTCTTC.

This clonotype was picked up a small number of times. This chain joins TRBV29-1 and TRBJ1-1; a weak D match, TRBD1 (6 bases). Trimming cost V 8 bases and J 1 base, with 14 bases left between them. Germline V gene data show CDR1 as SQVTM and CDR2 as ANQGSEA. There are 13 residues in the CDR3. The CDR3 coding sequence is TGCAGCATCGACCCAGGGGCGAACACTGAAGCTTTCTTT. It specifies CSIDPGANTEAFF. The variable domain in full, completed from reference TRBV29-1 and TRBJ1-1, reads SAVISQKPSRDICQRGTSLTIQCQVDSQVTMMFWYRQQPGQSLTLIATANQGSEATYESGFVIDKFPISRPNLTFSTLTVSNMSPEDSSIYLCSIDPGANTEAFFGQGTRLTVV.

This clonotype was counted at least ten times. This chain joins TRBV2 and TRBJ2-3; the match to TRBD2 covers 7 bases. V trimming: 5 bases; J trimming: 5 bases; junction bases outside the gene matches: 10. CDR1 is SNHLY, CDR2 FYNNEI, per germline. The CDR3 length is 15 residues. CDR3 nucleotides: TGTGCCAGCAGTCTGCAGCGGGATATCTTAGATACGCAGTATTTT. Translated: CASSLQRDILDTQYF.

The CDR3 protein is CASSRLAGGYQFF. The CDR3 coding sequence is TGTGCCAGCAGCCGACTAGCGGGAGGGTACCAGTTCTTC. V gene TRBV7-2 combines with J gene TRBJ2-1; 14 bases match TRBD2. Per the germline V gene, CDR1 is SGHTA and CDR2 is FQGNSA. J was trimmed by 13 bases and V by 5 bases; bases with no gene match: 4. The CDR3 contains 13 residues.

This clonotype was found a few times. The chain links TRBV12-3 or TRBV12-4 to TRBJ2-2; the D gene could be TRBD1 or TRBD2 (5 bases each). This CDR3 has 14 residues. Deletions cut 2 bases from V and 9 bases from J, with 13 bases between. CDR3 protein: CASSLLEGTRELFF. DNA of the CDR3: TGTGCCAGCAGTTTACTAGAAGGGACCCGGGAGCTGTTTTTT.

This clonotype has ten or more counts. This sequence joins TRBV6-5 and TRBJ1-1, with D tentatively TRBD1 (6 bases). The CDR3 is made up of 16 amino acids. The germline V gene has CDR1 MNHEY and CDR2 SVGAGI. Trimming took off 0 bases at V and 4 bases at J, with 15 bases between the two ends. The CDR3 nucleotides are TGTGCCAGCAGTTACTCGCCGGAGTTCAGGGGCACTGAAGCTTTCTTT. Translated, it gives CASSYSPEFRGTEAFF.

This chain connects TRBV30 to TRBJ1-1, with TRBD1 matching over 8 bases. V shed 2 bases and J 2 bases; nucleotides not matched to a gene: 4. The CDR3 is 14 amino acids. CDR1 and CDR2 (germline): GTSNPN, SVGIG (reference sequence). This CDR3 is CAWSLGQANTEAFF. The CDR3 DNA sequence: TGTGCCTGGAGTCTGGGACAGGCCAACACTGAAGCTTTCTTT.

The sample holds a few counts of this clonotype. The gene calls are TRBV24-1 and TRBJ2-7; 8 positions agree with TRBD1. The CDR3 has 15 residues. CDR1 and CDR2 from the germline V gene are KGHDR and SFDVKD. The J segment lost 1 base and the V segment lost 3 bases, leaving 4 bases of the junction unmatched. CDR3 region: CATSDPGTGSYEQYF. The CDR3 nucleotides are TGTGCCACCAGTGATCCCGGGACAGGTTCCTACGAGCAGTACTTC.

This clonotype was counted many times. The chain uses TRBV11-3 and TRBJ2-1, with 9 bases that match TRBD2. V shed 4 bases and J 10 bases; nucleotides not matched to a gene: 14. Germline CDR1 is SGHNT and CDR2 is YENEEA. The CDR3 runs to 16 residues. In DNA, the CDR3 is TGTGCCAGCAGCTCCCCGTTTGGGCTAGCGGGAAACGAGCAGTTCTTC. It encodes CASSSPFGLAGNEQFF.

This clonotype was observed at least ten times. This chain connects TRBV28 to TRBJ2-7, with 8 bases aligning to TRBD2. Per germline, CDR1 MDHEN and CDR2 SYDVKM. With 11 bases clipped from V and 2 bases from J, the junction kept 8 bases outside the gene matches. The CDR3 extends over 13 amino acids. CDR3 coding DNA: TGTGCCTCCCAGCGGGGGCTAACCTACGAGCAGTACTTC. Protein sequence: CASQRGLTYEQYF.

This clonotype showed up many times. The V call is TRBV24-1, the J call TRBJ2-2; D not certain. The CDR3 totals 14 residues. V dropped 7 bases and J dropped 2 bases, with 10 bases sitting between them. Germline V lookup: CDR1 KGHDR, CDR2 SFDVKD. The CDR3 here is CATRESFNTGELFF. CDR3 coding DNA: TGTGCCACCAGGGAATCGTTCAACACCGGGGAGCTGTTTTTT.

This clonotype was seen a few times. The chain carries TRBV12-3 or TRBV12-4 and TRBJ2-7, with TRBD1 matching over 10 bases. Trimming took 5 bases from V and 3 from J; bases not matched to a gene: 7. The CDR3 is made up of 15 amino acids. In DNA form, the CDR3 reads TGTGCCAGCAGTCCGGAGACAGGGGGCCTCTACGAGCAGTACTTC. This translates into CASSPETGGLYEQYF.

This clonotype was picked up a small number of times. This rearrangement joins TRBV12-3 or TRBV12-4 to TRBJ1-5; D is perhaps TRBD1 (6 bases). V lost 6 bases and J 0 bases, leaving 12 bases between the germline ends. This CDR3 comprises 15 residues. CDR3 residues: CASSGWGASNQPQHF. The CDR3 DNA follows: TGTGCCAGCAGCGGGTGGGGGGCTAGCAATCAGCCCCAGCATTTT.